The clone carrying this T cell receptor (beta chain) has only a few counts. These data originate in a study of blood T cell repertoires in COVID-19. The overall study: Acute and convalescent COVID-19 specimens originated in the United States, Italy and Spain. In each case, the material was cDNA or gDNA derived from T cells, B-cell-depleted T cells, or PBMCs.

Looked up from germline, CDR1 is SGHTA and CDR2 is FQGNSA. CDR3 length equals 13 residues. Germline trimming cut 5 bases from V and 5 bases from J; bases unmatched to any gene: 1. Recruited during active infection, patients (from Seattle) were subsequently followed longitudinally. The table came from immunoSEQ multiplex PCR; TCRdb's copy has only in-frame clones and leaves some out. The sample shows 100,000 to 150,000 clones, around 83% of them seen only once. V and J are TRBV7-2 and TRBJ2-5, with 11 nucleotides matching TRBD2. Sample: peripheral blood. The receptor's source is a woman over 75 with COVID-19, enrolled during active disease. CDR3 sequence: CASSRTSGETQYF. Written as DNA, the CDR3 is TGTGCCAGCAGCCGGACTAGCGGGGAGACCCAGTACTTC.